This entry is about one T cell receptor beta chain. The target of this receptor is not known. No much larger clonotype is one base removed from it; base qualities were not supplied. Using the deep immunoSEQ assay, TCR CDR3 regions were amplified from genomic DNA by multiplex PCR. Extracted genomic DNA from each cell subset was distributed evenly across all wells of several immunoSEQ 96-well plates, and each plate was treated as a replicate. For sorted subsets, each replicate PCR was loaded with around 220 ng genomic DNA, equivalent to approximately 33,000 T cell genomes. The purified libraries were quantified using a Qubit 3.0 fluorometer, sized with a Bioanalyzer 2100, and then quantified again using the KAPA Library Quantification kit. Every immunoSEQ 96-well plate was sequenced on a dedicated single-read 150-cycle Illumina NextSeq 550 flow cell. In the authors' own workflow: Because the immunoSEQ output held only junctional sequences and lacked quality scores, the filtering could not match the filtering applied to full-length reads. Sequences were annotated with PyIR, a Python wrapper for IgBLAST v1.9, using IMGT germline references to assign V/J genes and CDR3. Reads were filtered out if the reads had weak V/J assignments (E-value above 1e-6), no CDR3, stop codons, out-of-frame junctions, or ambiguous translated residues. V3J clonotypes were defined as sequences sharing an identical inferred V gene, J gene, and CDR3 amino acid sequence. Percentage overlap between repertoires was calculated by dividing the number of shared unique clonotypes by the size of the smaller repertoire. RTK rarefaction, the Chao1 estimator, and Recon v2.1 estimates of unobserved clonotypes were used to assess repertoire richness. For all TCRbeta clonotypes obtained by the gDNA method from several donors, generation probabilities were computed with OLGA. TCRdb retrieved this table from immuneACCESS and kept in-frame rearrangements only. Not all clones are present; in checked studies, unresolved V genes account for under half, and no reason is known for the remainder. The DNA gave D and trimming, while V, J and clone size come from that table. In this sample the table shows about 100,000 clones, roughly two thirds of which occur a single time. The ten largest clonotypes hold roughly a quarter of the sample.

Donors were healthy HIV-negative adults with no recently reported acute infections or vaccinations. Every donor was a Caucasian adult living in Nashville, Tennessee, USA. CD8 memory samples consisted of magnetically selected CD45RO+ cells combined with CCR7-negative CD45RA+ effector memory (TemRA) cells. Blood was obtained by leukapheresis, after which PBMCs were separated by Ficoll-Histopaque density gradient centrifugation and cryopreserved in liquid nitrogen vapor phase. Analytical flow cytometry was used to check the purity and quantity of each magnetically sorted T cell population. From each sorted fraction, genomic DNA was isolated and quantified by UV absorbance on a Nanodrop 2000c. The data belong to a study of shared clonotypes between healthy human individuals (TCRdb year 2020). As for the study more broadly: The cohort included three men and two women between 18 and 49 years of age. For each donor, three plates each were used for CD4 naive and CD4 memory, two plates were used for CD8 naive, and one plate was used for CD8 memory. To estimate repertoire size and how much clonotype sharing occurs between individuals, the study deeply sequenced the blood TCR repertoires of several healthy adults. To increase sequencing depth and limit assay-specific biases, TCR repertoire library preparation and sequencing were carried out by different laboratories using diverse techniques. Between about 0.8 and 9 billion PBMCs per donor were obtained by leukapheresis. The full study reports these points: Sampling was restricted to blood, and TCR repertoires in tissue are likely to differ from TCR repertoires in blood. Because the study included a small number of donors, the genetic and exposure-history diversity represented was limited. Compared with non-shared clonotypes, clonotypes shared by all four sorted-subset donors had higher generation probabilities. Based on pairwise subsampling, the degree of clonotype sharing among donors was expected to be affected by sequencing depth. Sharing across a handful of donors was observed for around 4.8% of naive CD4, less than 4% of naive CD8, roughly 2.3% of memory CD4, and 0.4% of memory CD8 clonotypes. Larger estimated clonotype richness was generally found for naive subsets than for memory subsets. Even with the large sequencing depth, rarefaction of the sorted-subset datasets indicated that sequencing was incomplete.

Its CDR3 holds 17 amino acids, cysteine through phenylalanine. The CDR3 DNA has 51 bases and is translated from base 1. Looking up the germline V gene yields CDR1 MGHRA and CDR2 YSYEKL. Trimming removed 0 bases from V and 4 bases from J, leaving 18 bases between the germline ends. The sequenced sample consisted of memory CD8+ T cells sorted from blood. This specimen's cell subset or site label, per the study, means: CD45RO+ cells pooled with CCR7-negative TemRA cells. Recombination linked TRBV4-1 to TRBJ1-1; TRBD1 is possibly the D segment (5 matching bases). The clonotype originates from a woman aged 25-40 years in good health. The nucleotide sequence reads as follows: TGCGCCAGCAGCCAAGAGTACCGGGACCTCTTCACCACTGAAGCTTTCTTT. This is translated as CASSQEYRDLFTTEAFF.